The 32 T cell receptor beta chains below come from one sample, sequenced in a study of graft-versus-host responses after intestinal transplantation. Repertoires were generated with immunoSEQ multiplex PCR, while TCRdb's copy carries only in-frame clones and drops some. The sample holds 35,000 to 45,000 clones; 90% to 95% are singletons and the top ten take around 0.22%. These receptors have no identified antigens. Source: unstimulated CD8+ T cells sorted from spleen or lymph node cells, taken before transplant. The receptors were sampled from a human donor who was the organ donor for an intestinal transplant.

This chain links TRBV10-3 with TRBJ2-7, with no clear D. The germline CDR1 and CDR2 sequences are ENHRY and SYGVKD. This CDR3 has 12 residues. The ends were cut back, 3 bases at V and 3 bases at J, with 6 bases in the middle. The CDR3 sequence: CAISEGNYEQYF. CDR3 nucleotides: TGTGCCATCAGTGAAGGGAACTACGAGCAGTACTTC.

The rearrangement joins TRBV7-2 to TRBJ2-7; D call uncertain. CDR1 SGHTA and CDR2 FQGNSA come from the germline V gene. V was pared by 1 base and J by 0 bases, with 4 bases between. CDR3 length equals 13 residues. CDR3 sequence (DNA): TGTGCCAGCAGCTTAGACTTCTCCTACGAGCAGTACTTC. Encoded protein: CASSLDFSYEQYF. The complete variable domain, with remaining parts taken from reference TRBV7-2 and TRBJ2-7, reads GAGVSQSPSNKVTEKGKDVELRCDPISGHTALYWYRQSLGQGLEFLIYFQGNSAPDKSGLPSDRFSAERTGGSVSTLTIQRTQQEDSAVYLCASSLDFSYEQYFGPGTRLTVT.

The V call is TRBV19, the J call TRBJ2-7, with unresolved D. Trimming left V 6 bases short and J 0 bases short, with 9 bases between. This CDR3 has 13 amino acids. CDR1 and CDR2 from the germline V gene are LNHDA and SQIVND (reference sequence). The CDR3 DNA sequence: TGTGCCAGTAGACACCCTATCTCCTACGAGCAGTACTTC. The encoded protein is CASRHPISYEQYF.

V gene TRBV7-9 combines with J gene TRBJ2-1; 7 nucleotides line up with TRBD1. The CDR3 is made up of 13 amino acids. Trimming took 3 bases from V and 4 from J; bases not matched to a gene: 0. Germline values: CDR1 SEHNR, CDR2 FQNEAQ (reference sequence). The CDR3 DNA is TGTGCCAGCAGCTTGGACAGGTACAATGAGCAGTTCTTC. This gives the protein CASSLDRYNEQFF.

The chain couples TRBV19 to TRBJ2-3; 11 nucleotides align to TRBD2. Germline V gene sequence: CDR1 LNHDA, CDR2 SQIVND (reference sequence). The ends lost 7 bases at V and 1 base at J; junction bases unmatched: 4. This CDR3 region has 15 residues. In nucleotides, the CDR3 is TGTGCCAGTACCCCACTAGCGGGGGGCACAGATACGCAGTATTTT. Residues: CASTPLAGGTDTQYF.

V gene TRBV10-3 combines with J gene TRBJ1-1; 8 nucleotides line up with TRBD1. Germline lookup yields CDR1 ENHRY and CDR2 SYGVKD. Germline trimming cut 10 bases from V and 3 bases from J; bases unmatched to any gene: 7. This CDR3 region has 13 residues. The CDR3 nucleotides are TGTGCCACCCGGACAGGGCTGTACACTGAAGCTTTCTTT. It is translated as CATRTGLYTEAFF.

This clone was seen a handful of times. The chain recombines TRBV7-9 with TRBJ2-7; 9 bases are a match to TRBD1. J lost 9 bases, V lost 0 bases, and 6 bases had no gene match. Germline assignment: CDR1 SEHNR and CDR2 FQNEAQ (reference sequence). The CDR3 length is 14 residues. The CDR3 nucleotides are TGTGCCAGCAGCTTAGCTCCGGGACAGGGTGGGCAGTACTTC. Its protein is CASSLAPGQGGQYF. Combining the CDR3 with reference TRBV7-9 and TRBJ2-7 gives the whole variable domain DTGVSQNPRHKITKRGQNVTFRCDPISEHNRLYWYRQTLGQGPEFLTYFQNEAQLEKSRLLSDRFSAERPKGSFSTLEIQRTEQGDSAMYLCASSLAPGQGGQYFGPGTRLTVT.

The chain employs TRBV18 and TRBJ2-3; unclear D gene. Deletions cut 3 bases from V and 2 bases from J, with 9 bases between. In germline, CDR1 is KGHSH, CDR2 LQKENI. The CDR3 sequence is 14 residues long. CDR3 DNA: TGTGCCAGCTCACCCCTCGACCTCACAGATACGCAGTATTTT. This gives the protein CASSPLDLTDTQYF.

The chain is built from TRBV27 and TRBJ1-2; tentatively, D is TRBD1 (6 bases). CDR3 length: 14 amino acids. Germline CDR1 and CDR2: MNHEY and SMNVEV (reference sequence). V lost 5 bases, J lost 6 bases, and 16 bases lay in between. CDR3 in DNA: TGTGCCAGCAGTCTCACAGGGTTGGGGAATGGCTACACCTTC. The encoded protein is CASSLTGLGNGYTF.

CDR3 in DNA: TGTGCCAGCAGCTTAACGGGACTAGCGGGGACCTCCTACGAGCAGTACTTC. It specifies CASSLTGLAGTSYEQYF. This sequence joins TRBV7-2 and TRBJ2-7; 13 positions match TRBD2. This CDR3 comprises 17 residues. CDR1 and CDR2 (germline): SGHTA, FQGNSA. V was clipped by 2 bases and J by 0 bases; unmatched bases: 4.

The rearrangement joins TRBV2 to TRBJ2-1, with 8 nucleotides matching TRBD2. The CDR3 contains 15 residues. J gave up 5 bases and V 3 bases, and 6 bases lay outside the gene matches. CDR1 and CDR2 (germline): SNHLY, FYNNEI. The CDR3 protein is CASSDGGASNNEQFF. CDR3 sequence (DNA): TGTGCCAGCAGTGACGGGGGGGCATCGAACAATGAGCAGTTCTTC.

This sequence joins TRBV9 and TRBJ2-7, with 11 positions matching TRBD1. J gave up 3 bases and V 4 bases, and 3 bases lay outside the gene matches. Germline CDR1 and CDR2: SGDLS and YYNGEE. This CDR3 has 14 residues. The CDR3, as DNA: TGTGCCAGCAGCCTCGGGACAGGGGGCTACGAGCAGTACTTC. Protein product: CASSLGTGGYEQYF. Combining the CDR3 with reference TRBV9 and TRBJ2-7 gives the whole variable domain DSGVTQTPKHLITATGQRVTLRCSPRSGDLSVYWYQQSLDQGLQFLIQYYNGEERAKGNILERFSAQQFPDLHSELNLSSLELGDSALYFCASSLGTGGYEQYFGPGTRLTVT.

This rearrangement joins TRBV10-3 to TRBJ1-3; 8 positions agree with TRBD1. Unmatched junction bases numbered 10, after V lost 2 bases and J lost 4 bases. There are 17 residues in the CDR3. Per germline, CDR1 ENHRY and CDR2 SYGVKD. The CDR3 sequence is CAISEQGATPLGNTIYF. CDR3 nucleotides: TGTGCCATCAGTGAGCAGGGGGCGACCCCCCTCGGAAACACCATATATTTT.

The CDR3 DNA follows: TGTGCCAGCAGCTCCGGGACAGAAGACTTACCCTCTGGAAACACCATATATTTT. Its translation: CASSSGTEDLPSGNTIYF. The V and J genes are TRBV7-9 and TRBJ1-3; the match to TRBD1 covers 7 bases. The CDR3 is 18 amino acids. Germline V CDR1 and CDR2: SEHNR, FQNEAQ (reference sequence). Germline trimming cut 4 bases from V and 0 bases from J; bases unmatched to any gene: 12.

This clone has only one observation. The gene calls are TRBV28 and TRBJ1-5; 7 bases agree with TRBD1. CDR1 and CDR2 (germline): MDHEN, SYDVKM. V was clipped by 2 bases and J by 7 bases; unmatched bases: 5. The CDR3 extends over 14 amino acids. The CDR3 loop reads CASSLKQGPQPQHF. CDR3 DNA: TGTGCCAGCAGTTTAAAACAGGGGCCCCAGCCCCAGCATTTT.

This clone appeared once. The rearrangement uses TRBV5-1 and TRBJ2-1; possibly TRBD1 for D (5 bases). Germline values: CDR1 SGHRS, CDR2 YFSETQ. The CDR3 totals 15 residues. V was trimmed by 1 base and J by 0 bases, leaving 8 bases between them. CDR3 sequence: CASSLPRDSYNEQFF. The CDR3 DNA reads as TGCGCCAGCAGCTTGCCCAGGGACTCCTACAATGAGCAGTTCTTC.

This rearrangement joins TRBV4-3 to TRBJ1-2, with D possibly being TRBD1 (5 bases). Deletions cut 1 base from V and 4 bases from J, with 13 bases between. The germline V gene has CDR1 LGHNA and CDR2 YSLEER. CDR3 size: 15 residues. In DNA form, the CDR3 reads TGCGCCAGCAGCCAAGGGGTAGGGGAGGGCTATGGCTACACCTTC. Translated: CASSQGVGEGYGYTF.

This chain uses TRBV4-3 with TRBJ1-1, with 7 positions matching TRBD1. Germline CDR1 is LGHNA and CDR2 is YSLEER. With V trimmed by 4 bases and J by 5 bases, 10 bases remained unmatched. This CDR3 has 15 amino acids. This chain's CDR3 is CASSRTGEENTEAFF. The CDR3 DNA sequence: TGCGCCAGCAGCCGAACAGGGGAGGAGAATACTGAAGCTTTCTTT.

The rearrangement uses TRBV28 and TRBJ2-7, with no clear D. Deletions cut 7 bases from V and 1 base from J, with 17 bases between. Germline V gene data show CDR1 as MDHEN and CDR2 as SYDVKM. The CDR3 contains 15 residues. The CDR3 is CASTHWQESSYEQYF. The CDR3 region has the DNA TGTGCCAGCACCCATTGGCAGGAATCGTCCTACGAGCAGTACTTC.

The rearrangement uses TRBV30 and TRBJ2-3, with 8 bases fitting TRBD2. From germline, CDR1 is GTSNPN and CDR2 SVGIG (reference sequence). The CDR3 totals 17 residues. V shed 1 base, J shed 5 bases, and the junction held 14 bases outside the gene matches. The chain's CDR3 is CAWSALPWTSQGDTQYF. The CDR3 nucleotides are TGTGCCTGGAGTGCCCTCCCATGGACTAGCCAAGGAGATACGCAGTATTTT.

A note on this clone: One junction end does not reproduce the germline sequence, and a read error may be involved. This rearrangement joins TRBV19 to TRBJ2-7; a weak D match, TRBD1 (6 bases). The CDR3 is 14 residues long. The V gene's germline CDR1 is LNHDA and CDR2 SQIVND (reference sequence). The CDR3 region is CVSSIRQGPYEQYF. As DNA, the CDR3 is TGTGTCAGTAGTATAAGGCAGGGGCCTTACGAGCAGTACTTC.

The rearrangement joins TRBV27 to TRBJ2-3, with D perhaps assigned TRBD1 or TRBD2 (5 bases each). This CDR3 spans 16 amino acids. V lost 5 bases and J lost 0, with 15 bases in between. Germline lookup yields CDR1 MNHEY and CDR2 SMNVEV (reference sequence). CDR3 sequence (DNA): TGTGCCAGCAGTCCCTCCCTGGGGGAAAGCACAGATACGCAGTATTTT. It translates to CASSPSLGESTDTQYF.

The V call is TRBV5-1, the J call TRBJ1-1; D remains ambiguous. CDR3 length equals 14 residues. CDR1 and CDR2 (germline): SGHRS, YFSETQ. V was trimmed by 0 bases and J by 1 base, leaving 7 bases between them. The CDR3 bases are TGCGCCAGCAGCTTGGACGTTTCGAACACTGAAGCTTTCTTT. Translated: CASSLDVSNTEAFF.

The V and J genes are TRBV7-9 and TRBJ2-1, with D perhaps matching TRBD2 (6 bases). CDR1 and CDR2 (germline): SEHNR, FQNEAQ (reference sequence). V was shortened by 3 bases and J by 0 bases, with 12 bases between the two germline ends. The CDR3 runs 16 residues. The CDR3: CASSFTRRGSYNEQFF. The CDR3 nucleotides are TGTGCCAGCAGCTTCACCAGGCGGGGCTCCTACAATGAGCAGTTCTTC.

The chain is built from TRBV4-2 and TRBJ2-7, with D perhaps matching TRBD1 or TRBD2 (5 bases each). V was shortened by 3 bases and J by 0 bases, with 12 bases between the two germline ends. Germline V gene sequence: CDR1 LGHNA, CDR2 YNFKEQ. The CDR3 is 15 amino acids. The CDR3 protein is CASSHPTGGSYEQYF. CDR3 bases: TGTGCCAGCAGCCATCCTACTGGGGGCTCCTACGAGCAGTACTTC.

This chain connects TRBV10-1 to TRBJ2-7; D is undetermined. Trimming took 3 bases from V and 9 from J, leaving 21 bases between them. The CDR3 length is 15 residues. Germline V gene lookup returns CDR1 WNHNN and CDR2 SYGVQD (reference sequence). The DNA for the CDR3 is TGCGCCAGCAGTGATGAGGTCCGGGCCCTACGAGGGCAGTACTTC. Amino acid sequence: CASSDEVRALRGQYF.

J is TRBJ1-4 and V is TRBV9; D is unresolved. The CDR3 consists of 15 residues. V lost 3 bases and J lost 2, with 11 bases in between. The germline CDR1 and CDR2 sequences are SGDLS and YYNGEE. The CDR3 DNA reads as TGTGCCAGCAGCGGCGGGGAGAGTACTAATGAAAAACTGTTTTTT. Protein product: CASSGGESTNEKLFF. The variable domain in full, with the rest retrieved from reference TRBV9 and TRBJ1-4, is DSGVTQTPKHLITATGQRVTLRCSPRSGDLSVYWYQQSLDQGLQFLIQYYNGEERAKGNILERFSAQQFPDLHSELNLSSLELGDSALYFCASSGGESTNEKLFFGSGTQLSVL.

This clone appeared once. The V gene is TRBV27, the J gene TRBJ2-1; D uncertain. V was pared by 0 bases and J by 2 bases, with 5 bases between. This CDR3 has 14 amino acids. CDR1 is MNHEY, CDR2 SMNVEV, per germline (reference sequence). CDR3 region: CASSLSTAYNEQFF. The CDR3 DNA follows: TGTGCCAGCAGTTTATCGACGGCCTACAATGAGCAGTTCTTC.

About this clone: This specimen includes other DNA sequences encoding the same CDR3. V and J are TRBV28 and TRBJ2-7, with D possibly being TRBD2 (5 bases). The CDR3 covers 15 residues. Germline V gene sequence: CDR1 MDHEN, CDR2 SYDVKM. V was shortened by 3 bases and J by 4 bases, with 16 bases between the two germline ends. The DNA for the CDR3 is TGTGCCAGCAGTTTCAATGGAGAGGCGGGTTACGAGCAGTACTTC. Protein product: CASSFNGEAGYEQYF. The whole variable domain, remainder taken from reference TRBV28 and TRBJ2-7, is DVKVTQSSRYLVKRTGEKVFLECVQDMDHENMFWYRQDPGLGLRLIYFSYDVKMKEKGDIPEGYSVSREKKERFSLILESASTNQTSMYLCASSFNGEAGYEQYFGPGTRLTVT.

This rearrangement joins TRBV27 to TRBJ2-7; unclear D gene. V was clipped by 6 bases and J by 4 bases, with 13 bases between them. CDR1 and CDR2 (germline): MNHEY, SMNVEV (reference sequence). This CDR3 is built from 13 residues. The DNA for the CDR3 is TGTGCCAGCAGCCCATTGCCCAATTACGAGCAGTACTTC. It encodes CASSPLPNYEQYF.

This clone was picked up one time. The chain has TRBV4-2 and TRBJ2-2; weak D call: TRBD2 (6 bases). The CDR3 is made up of 17 amino acids. Germline V gene data show CDR1 as LGHNA and CDR2 as YNFKEQ. V was trimmed by 4 bases and J by 2 bases, leaving 17 bases between them. Written as DNA, the CDR3 is TGTGCCAGCAGCCTATCCCCGGGACTCACTAACACCGGGGAGCTGTTTTTT. This translates into CASSLSPGLTNTGELFF.

The chain couples TRBV27 to TRBJ2-5, with TRBD1 matching over 7 bases. CDR1 is MNHEY and CDR2 is SMNVEV in the germline V gene (reference sequence). The CDR3 loop spans 14 amino acids. The V and J ends lost 3 bases and 4 bases, in that order; junction bases with no gene match: 5. CDR3 region: CASSFLDRTETQYF. CDR3 nucleotides: TGTGCCAGCAGTTTTTTGGACAGGACAGAGACCCAGTACTTC.